A single sample is the source of the 21 T cell receptor beta chains below, sequenced in a study of CD8+ T cells in alopecia areata. As for treatment: oral pan-JAK inhibitor, 5-10 mg twice daily. Following RNA extraction, reverse transcription yielded cDNA that acted as the sequencing template. Repertoires were generated with immunoSEQ multiplex PCR, while TCRdb's copy carries only in-frame clones and drops some. Of under 150,000 clones detected, roughly 57% appear once; the ten largest clones hold roughly 5%. The sample was CD4+ T cells sorted from blood, taken at week 4, from a patient treated with tofacitinib. Receptor source: a human donor with alopecia areata.

This clone showed up just a few times. V usage is TRBV7-3 and J usage is TRBJ2-4, with 10 bases fitting TRBD1. Germline loops: CDR1 SGHTA, CDR2 FQGTGA. Trimming cost V 3 bases and J 6 bases; bases outside gene matches: 2. This CDR3 has 14 residues. CDR3 coding DNA: TGTGCCAGCAGCTTCGACAGGGGGCCAAACATTCAGTACTTC. Translated: CASSFDRGPNIQYF.

This clone was picked up one time. The chain is built from TRBV15 and TRBJ2-1, with no clear D. V dropped 6 bases and J dropped 0 bases, with 15 bases sitting between them. Germline V gene sequence: CDR1 LNHNV, CDR2 YYDKDF (reference sequence). CDR3 size: 16 residues. CDR3 sequence: CATSLGSQSSYNEQFF. The CDR3 coding sequence is TGTGCCACCAGTCTAGGAAGCCAAAGCTCCTACAATGAGCAGTTCTTC.

This clone was found once. The DNA of the CDR3 is TGCGCCAGCAACTCTTACATGGACACTGAAGCTTTCTTT. Protein product: CASNSYMDTEAFF. This chain uses TRBV5-1 with TRBJ1-1; D is ambiguous. V lost 6 bases, J lost 3 bases, and 12 bases lay in between. Germline V gives CDR1 SGHRS, CDR2 YFSETQ. The CDR3 is 13 amino acids.

The gene calls are TRBV5-1 and TRBJ2-2; D not resolved. Germline CDR1 SGHRS, CDR2 YFSETQ. This CDR3 comprises 14 residues. V was cut by 0 bases and J by 4 bases, with 7 bases left in between. The CDR3 DNA follows: TGCGCCAGCAGCTTGGGAGGCAGCACCGGGGAGCTGTTTTTT. This sequence encodes CASSLGGSTGELFF.

The V call is TRBV29-1, the J call TRBJ2-5; D is perhaps TRBD2 (5 bases). The CDR3 is 12 amino acids. Per the germline V gene, CDR1 is SQVTM and CDR2 is ANQGSEA. V lost 6 bases to trimming and J lost 2 bases, with 10 bases between them. This CDR3 is CSVTGVQETQYF. DNA for the CDR3: TGCAGCGTCACCGGGGTACAAGAGACCCAGTACTTC.

This chain connects TRBV30 to TRBJ1-1; D possibly corresponds to TRBD1 (5 bases). Trimming removed 3 bases at V and 6 bases at J, with 11 bases between. Germline V gene data show CDR1 as GTSNPN and CDR2 as SVGIG (reference sequence). The CDR3 has 12 residues. DNA for the CDR3: TGTGCCTGGAGGGGGGTTCTAGCTGAAGCTTTCTTT. It yields the protein CAWRGVLAEAFF.

The J gene is TRBJ2-5, the V gene TRBV5-1, with D perhaps matching TRBD2 (5 bases). The CDR3 has 14 residues. Looked up from germline, CDR1 is SGHRS and CDR2 is YFSETQ. V gave up 4 bases and J gave up 1 base, with 11 bases separating them. The CDR3 DNA follows: TGCGCCAGCAGCATCGGGGTACTCCAAGAGACCCAGTACTTC. It codes for CASSIGVLQETQYF.

This clone was detected only a few times. This rearrangement joins TRBV5-6 to TRBJ2-2; no firm D call. Trimming stripped 0 bases from V and 1 base from J, with 16 bases between. The CDR3 length is 18 residues. The germline V gene encodes CDR1 SGHDT and CDR2 YYEEEE. The CDR3 region is CASSLVGWSQRNTGELFF. The CDR3, as DNA: TGTGCCAGCAGCTTGGTAGGATGGTCCCAGCGGAACACCGGGGAGCTGTTTTTT.

This clone appeared once. V gene TRBV25-1 combines with J gene TRBJ1-5; the D gene is possibly TRBD1 (5 bases). This CDR3 spans 13 amino acids. Trimming shortened V by 4 bases and J by 5 bases, and 9 bases separated the two germline ends. The germline V gene encodes CDR1 MGHDK and CDR2 SYGVNS. As DNA, the CDR3 is TGTGCCAGCAGTGCGGGACGCGATCAGCCCCAGCATTTT. Its translation: CASSAGRDQPQHF. Drawing the rest from reference TRBV25-1 and TRBJ1-5, the complete variable domain is EADIYQTPRYLVIGTGKKITLECSQTMGHDKMYWYQQDPGMELHLIHYSYGVNSTEKGDLSSESTVSRIRTEHFPLTLESARPSHTSQYLCASSAGRDQPQHFGDGTRLSIL.

CDR3 region: CASSILGTEAFF. The CDR3 DNA reads TGTGCCAGTAGTATACTAGGGACTGAAGCTTTCTTT. V is TRBV19 and J is TRBJ1-1; D is uncertain. The CDR3 contains 12 residues. The V end was cut by 2 bases, the J end by 5 bases, with 6 bases between. Germline assignment: CDR1 LNHDA and CDR2 SQIVND (reference sequence). Together with reference TRBV19 and TRBJ1-1, the CDR3 gives the full variable domain: DGGITQSPKYLFRKEGQNVTLSCEQNLNHDAMYWYRQDPGQGLRLIYYSQIVNDFQKGDIAEGYSVSREKKESFPLTVTSAQKNPTAFYLCASSILGTEAFFGQGTRLTVV.

This chain uses TRBV7-3 with TRBJ2-3; 14 nucleotides align to TRBD2. This CDR3 spans 18 amino acids. V lost 8 bases, J lost 0 bases, and 10 bases stayed unmatched. CDR1 SGHTA and CDR2 FQGTGA come from the germline V gene. DNA of the CDR3: TGTGCCAGCGGCAGGGGACTAGCGGGGGCCCCTAGCACAGATACGCAGTATTTT. Protein product: CASGRGLAGAPSTDTQYF.

J is TRBJ2-3 and V is TRBV7-2; D possibly corresponds to TRBD2 (5 bases). The CDR3 is made up of 15 amino acids. The V and J ends lost 0 bases and 4 bases respectively, with 11 bases between them. Per germline, CDR1 SGHTA and CDR2 FQGNSA. As DNA, the CDR3 is TGTGCCAGCAGCTTAGCAGGAGGCGGCGCAGATACGCAGTATTTT. Translating it yields CASSLAGGGADTQYF.

Of note for this clone: The identical CDR3 is also encoded by other nucleotide sequences in the sample. This chain joins TRBV30 and TRBJ1-2; possibly TRBD1 for D (6 bases). Trimming left V 0 bases short and J 8 bases short, with 7 bases between. CDR1 and CDR2 from the germline V gene are GTSNPN and SVGIG (reference sequence). The CDR3 totals 11 residues. In DNA, the CDR3 is TGTGCCTGGAGTGTACAGGGAGGCTACACCTTC. This encodes CAWSVQGGYTF.

Only a few counts were recorded for this clone. J is TRBJ2-7 and V is TRBV27; the match to TRBD2 covers 7 bases. J lost 0 bases, V lost 5 bases, and 7 bases had no gene match. This CDR3 has 15 amino acids. Per germline, CDR1 MNHEY and CDR2 SMNVEV (reference sequence). CDR3 residues: CASSISTSPSYEQYF. CDR3 DNA sequence: TGTGCCAGCAGTATCTCGACTAGCCCCTCCTACGAGCAGTACTTC.

The sample holds a few counts of this clone. Within the sample, other DNA sequences also encode this same CDR3. The chain combines TRBV29-1 with TRBJ2-3, with a possible D match to TRBD1 (7 bases). Trimming cost V 6 bases and J 1 base, with 11 bases left between them. The CDR3 runs 13 residues. The germline CDR1 and CDR2 sequences are SQVTM and ANQGSEA. CDR3 region: CSVDREGTDTQYF. The CDR3 nucleotides are TGCAGCGTCGACAGGGAGGGCACAGATACGCAGTATTTT.

The J gene is TRBJ2-3, the V gene TRBV10-3; D is possibly TRBD2 (6 bases). Looked up from germline, CDR1 is ENHRY and CDR2 is SYGVKD. CDR3 size: 14 residues. Trimming stripped 1 base from V and 3 bases from J, with 8 bases between. The CDR3 protein is CAISEFGGTDTQYF. The DNA for the CDR3 is TGTGCCATCAGTGAGTTTGGGGGGACAGATACGCAGTATTTT.

V gene TRBV30 combines with J gene TRBJ2-7; 7 nucleotides match TRBD2. Germline V gives CDR1 GTSNPN, CDR2 SVGIG (reference sequence). Unmatched junction bases numbered 7, after V lost 4 bases and J lost 7 bases. The CDR3 has 12 residues. The CDR3 sequence is CAWTAGVGEQYF. The CDR3 bases are TGTGCCTGGACGGCGGGAGTTGGAGAGCAGTACTTC. The whole variable domain, filled in from reference TRBV30 and TRBJ2-7, reads SQTIHQWPATLVQPVGSPLSLECTVEGTSNPNLYWYRQAAGRGLQLLFYSVGIGQISSEVPQNLSASRPQDRQFILSSKKLLLSDSGFYLCAWTAGVGEQYFGPGTRLTVT.

The V call is TRBV29-1, the J call TRBJ1-1; no definite D call. The CDR3 loop spans 13 amino acids. Per germline, CDR1 SQVTM and CDR2 ANQGSEA. Trimming cost V 7 bases and J 1 base, with 13 bases left between them. This CDR3 reads CSAQVRTNTEAFF. The CDR3 DNA reads as TGCAGCGCCCAAGTCCGGACGAACACTGAAGCTTTCTTT.

The V gene is TRBV30, the J gene TRBJ2-5, with D uncertain. Trimming removed 2 bases at V and 0 bases at J, with 7 bases between. The CDR3 loop spans 13 amino acids. CDR1 and CDR2 (germline): GTSNPN, SVGIG (reference sequence). The CDR3 region is CAWSQTNQETQYF. The CDR3 DNA is TGTGCCTGGAGTCAGACAAACCAAGAGACCCAGTACTTC. Full variable domain (remainder filled in from reference TRBV30 and TRBJ2-5): SQTIHQWPATLVQPVGSPLSLECTVEGTSNPNLYWYRQAAGRGLQLLFYSVGIGQISSEVPQNLSASRPQDRQFILSSKKLLLSDSGFYLCAWSQTNQETQYFGPGTRLLVL.

The chain couples TRBV29-1 to TRBJ2-7; 11 bases match TRBD2. Germline V CDR1 and CDR2: SQVTM, ANQGSEA. The V segment lost 4 bases and the J segment 3 bases; nucleotides outside the gene matches: 5. CDR3 length: 14 amino acids. CDR3 in DNA: TGCAGCGTTGCGGGGACTAGCGGCAACTACGAGCAGTACTTC. This codes for CSVAGTSGNYEQYF.

The rearrangement links TRBV30 to TRBJ1-5; no clear D. The length of the CDR3 is 13 residues. Germline CDR1 is GTSNPN and CDR2 is SVGIG (reference sequence). Trimming removed 8 bases from V and 0 bases from J, with 11 bases in between. The CDR3 loop reads CAGSEDSNQPQHF. CDR3 DNA: TGTGCCGGGTCGGAGGATAGCAATCAGCCCCAGCATTTT.